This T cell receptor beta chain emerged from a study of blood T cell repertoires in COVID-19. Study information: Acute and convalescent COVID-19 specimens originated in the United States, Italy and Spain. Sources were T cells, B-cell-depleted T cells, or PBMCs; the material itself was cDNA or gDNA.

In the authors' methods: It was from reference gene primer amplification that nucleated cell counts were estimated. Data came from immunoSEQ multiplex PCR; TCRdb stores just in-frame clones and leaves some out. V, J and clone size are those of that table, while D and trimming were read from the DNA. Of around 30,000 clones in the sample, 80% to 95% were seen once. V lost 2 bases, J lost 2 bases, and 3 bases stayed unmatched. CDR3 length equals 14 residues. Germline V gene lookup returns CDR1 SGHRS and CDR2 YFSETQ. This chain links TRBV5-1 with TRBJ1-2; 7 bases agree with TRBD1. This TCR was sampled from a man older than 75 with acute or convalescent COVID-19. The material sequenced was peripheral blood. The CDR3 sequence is CASSFGDSNYGYTF. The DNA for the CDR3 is TGCGCCAGCAGCTTTGGGGACAGCAACTATGGCTACACCTTC.